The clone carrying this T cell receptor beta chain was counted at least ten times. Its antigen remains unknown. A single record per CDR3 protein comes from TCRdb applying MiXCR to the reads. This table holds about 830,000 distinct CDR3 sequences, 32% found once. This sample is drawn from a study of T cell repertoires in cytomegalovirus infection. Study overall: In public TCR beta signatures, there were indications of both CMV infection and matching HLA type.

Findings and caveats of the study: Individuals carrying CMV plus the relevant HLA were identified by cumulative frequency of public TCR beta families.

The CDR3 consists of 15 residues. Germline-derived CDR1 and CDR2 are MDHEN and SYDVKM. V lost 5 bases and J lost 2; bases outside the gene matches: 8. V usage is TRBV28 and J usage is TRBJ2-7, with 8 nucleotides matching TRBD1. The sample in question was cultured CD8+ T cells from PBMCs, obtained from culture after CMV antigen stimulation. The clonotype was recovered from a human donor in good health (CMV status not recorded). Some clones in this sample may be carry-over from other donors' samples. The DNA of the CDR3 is TGTGCCAGCAGTACCCAAGACAGGGGTCCCTACGAGCAGTACGTC. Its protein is CASSTQDRGPYEQYV.